These 27 T cell receptor beta chains share one sample of origin, sequenced in a study of cytomegalovirus exposure and HLA in healthy donors. This PCR relied on a set of 60 Vbeta primers and 13 Jbeta primers. Here immunoSEQ multiplex PCR was the method, and the copy in TCRdb shows in-frame clones only, minus some. This sample has over 120,000 clones; around 80% occur once, and the top ten carry 2.5% to 3.5%. The sequenced material came from PBMCs. The receptors were sampled from a woman aged 30 to 39 in good health and CMV-seronegative.

V gene TRBV10-3 combines with J gene TRBJ1-3; 9 positions match TRBD1. The CDR3 has 13 residues. CDR1 is ENHRY, CDR2 SYGVKD, per germline. V was pared by 9 bases and J by 3 bases, with 3 bases of the junction left unmatched. The CDR3 DNA reads as TGTGCCATTACAGGGGGCTATGGAAACACCATATATTTT. It specifies CAITGGYGNTIYF.

This clone was detected a few times. The chain joins TRBV5-1 to TRBJ2-5; TRBD2 matches at 14 bases. Germline CDR1 and CDR2: SGHRS and YFSETQ. The CDR3 is 18 amino acids. J lost 4 bases, V lost 0 bases, and 8 bases had no gene match. CDR3 region: CASSLAGTSGSRAETQYF. CDR3 DNA: TGCGCCAGCAGCTTGGCGGGGACTAGCGGGAGTCGGGCAGAGACCCAGTACTTC. The full variable domain, with the rest looked up from reference TRBV5-1 and TRBJ2-5, is KAGVTQTPRYLIKTRGQQVTLSCSPISGHRSVSWYQQTPGQGLQFLFEYFSETQRNKGNFPGRFSGRQFSNSRSEMNVSTLELGDSALYLCASSLAGTSGSRAETQYFGPGTRLLVL.

This clone was seen only once. The chain recombines TRBV5-1 with TRBJ2-5, with 7 bases that match TRBD2. With the DNA end fitting TRBJ2-7 better, the J assignment may be wrong. This CDR3 is 15 amino acids long. Germline V gene data show CDR1 as SGHRS and CDR2 as YFSETQ. The CDR3 coding sequence is TGCGCCAGCAGCTTGGGGGCTAGCGGAACCTACGAGCAGTACTTC. Translation gives CASSLGASGTYEQYF.

This clone was seen only once. V gene TRBV9 combines with J gene TRBJ2-2; perhaps TRBD1 as D (5 bases). V dropped 0 bases and J dropped 2 bases, with 14 bases sitting between them. The CDR3 loop spans 17 amino acids. Germline V gene lookup returns CDR1 SGDLS and CDR2 YYNGEE. The CDR3 nucleotides are TGTGCCAGCAGCGTAGCTACGAAGGGGCCCAACACCGGGGAGCTGTTTTTT. Its protein is CASSVATKGPNTGELFF.

The J gene is TRBJ2-7, the V gene TRBV11-2; a weak D match, TRBD2 (6 bases). The germline CDR1 and CDR2 sequences are SGHAT and FQNNGV. V was trimmed by 5 bases and J by 5 bases, leaving 19 bases between them. The CDR3 consists of 15 residues. Here the CDR3 DNA reads TGTGCCAGCAGCATGGGAGGCAGGGTGTTCGACGAGCAGTACTTC. This gives the protein CASSMGGRVFDEQYF. The full variable domain, with the rest looked up from reference TRBV11-2 and TRBJ2-7, is EAGVAQSPRYKIIEKRQSVAFWCNPISGHATLYWYQQILGQGPKLLIQFQNNGVVDDSQLPKDRFSAERLKGVDSTLKIQPAKLEDSAVYLCASSMGGRVFDEQYFGPGTRLTVT.

V and J are TRBV29-1 and TRBJ2-7, with D possibly matching TRBD1 (6 bases). V was cut by 6 bases and J by 3 bases, with 15 bases left in between. The length of the CDR3 is 13 residues. CDR1 SQVTM and CDR2 ANQGSEA come from the germline V gene. The CDR3 reads CSVRPGTSYEQYF. In nucleotides, the CDR3 is TGCAGCGTCCGTCCCGGGACAAGCTACGAGCAGTACTTC.

The chain joins TRBV18 to TRBJ2-1; 10 nucleotides agree with TRBD2. The J segment lost 10 bases and the V segment lost 8 bases, leaving 11 bases of the junction unmatched. The V gene's germline CDR1 is KGHSH and CDR2 LQKENI. This CDR3 is 14 amino acids long. The CDR3: CASGISGGASEQFF. CDR3 sequence (DNA): TGTGCCAGCGGAATCAGCGGGGGGGCATCCGAGCAGTTCTTC.

Points on this clone: Other DNA sequences in the sample encode the same CDR3. J is TRBJ1-2 and V is TRBV7-2; possibly TRBD1 for D (6 bases). Germline V gene sequence: CDR1 SGHTA, CDR2 FQGNSA. V was trimmed by 0 bases and J by 9 bases, leaving 14 bases between them. This CDR3 is 14 amino acids long. The CDR3 bases are TGTGCCAGCAGCTTAGCAGCGGGGGGCGTCAGCTACACCTTC. It specifies CASSLAAGGVSYTF.

The genes are TRBV5-8 and TRBJ2-1; TRBD2 might be the D (5 bases). The V gene lost 0 bases and the J gene lost 9 bases, with 10 bases spanning the gap. The CDR3 is 13 residues long. Germline V gene data show CDR1 as SGHTS and CDR2 as YDEGEE. DNA of the CDR3: TGTGCCAGCAGCTTGGTAAGAAGCGGTGAGCAGTTCTTC. Translation gives CASSLVRSGEQFF.

Only a few counts were recorded for this clone. The junction differs from germline at one of its ends, possibly a read error. This sequence joins TRBV15 and TRBJ1-1; TRBD1 aligns across 7 bases. CDR3 length: 12 residues. CDR1 LNHNV and CDR2 YYDKDF come from the germline V gene (reference sequence). The CDR3 loop is CATSRATGQSLF. The CDR3 DNA is TGTGCCACCAGCAGAGCCACGGGACAGAGCTTATTT.

The J gene is TRBJ1-2, the V gene TRBV29-1, with D possibly matching TRBD1 (5 bases). Trimming removed 4 bases from V and 7 bases from J, with 10 bases in between. The germline V gene has CDR1 SQVTM and CDR2 ANQGSEA. This CDR3 contains 11 residues. The CDR3 loop is CSVAAGGGYTF. The CDR3 region has the DNA TGCAGCGTTGCGGCGGGGGGTGGCTACACCTTC.

The chain combines TRBV9 with TRBJ1-3; unclear D gene. Trimming removed 4 bases at V and 0 bases at J, with 11 bases between. This CDR3 is 15 amino acids long. Germline V lookup: CDR1 SGDLS, CDR2 YYNGEE. The CDR3 region has the DNA TGTGCCAGCAGCCCCCGGAGTGGCTCTGGAAACACCATATATTTT. This translates into CASSPRSGSGNTIYF.

The chain has TRBV5-1 and TRBJ1-1; 7 bases map to TRBD1. Germline loops: CDR1 SGHRS, CDR2 YFSETQ. The CDR3 sequence is 13 residues long. V dropped 3 bases and J dropped 4; count of bases not matched to a gene: 3. The CDR3 loop reads CASSSTGSTEAFF. CDR3 nucleotides: TGCGCCAGCAGCTCGACAGGGAGCACTGAAGCTTTCTTT.

V usage is TRBV7-9 and J usage is TRBJ2-3, with D possibly TRBD2 on 6 matching bases. Trimming removed 2 bases at V and 2 bases at J, with 11 bases between. CDR3 length equals 15 residues. CDR1 is SEHNR, CDR2 FQNEAQ, per germline (reference sequence). The CDR3 DNA sequence: TGTGCCAGCAGCTTATGGCGGGAACACACAGATACGCAGTATTTT. As protein: CASSLWREHTDTQYF.

V usage is TRBV7-6 and J usage is TRBJ2-7; perhaps TRBD1 as D (6 bases). Trimming removed 4 bases at V and 4 bases at J, with 14 bases between. The length of the CDR3 is 14 residues. Germline lookup yields CDR1 SGHVS and CDR2 FNYEAQ. CDR3 DNA sequence: TGTGCCAGCAGCTGGGGGCAGGTTGGTTACGAGCAGTACTTC. Amino acids: CASSWGQVGYEQYF.

The rearrangement links TRBV6-5 to TRBJ2-7, with 7 bases matching TRBD1. This CDR3 has 15 residues. The germline CDR1 and CDR2 sequences are MNHEY and SVGAGI. With V trimmed by 6 bases and J by 0 bases, 8 bases remained unmatched. The DNA of the CDR3 is TGTGCCAGCAGGAGGGACAGTCTGAGCTCCTACGAGCAGTACTTC. This translates into CASRRDSLSSYEQYF.

The CDR3 reads CATSLSGANVLTF. CDR3 sequence (DNA): TGTGCCACGAGTTTATCTGGGGCCAACGTCCTGACTTTC. V and J are TRBV10-3 and TRBJ2-6; no clear D. Germline V gene data show CDR1 as ENHRY and CDR2 as SYGVKD. The CDR3 length is 13 residues. Trimming shortened V by 10 bases and J by 1 base, and 8 bases separated the two germline ends.

The V gene is TRBV4-1, the J gene TRBJ2-5, with 10 bases lining up with TRBD2. The CDR3 runs 18 residues. J lost 4 bases, V lost 1 base, and 12 bases had no gene match. Germline assignment: CDR1 MGHRA and CDR2 YSYEKL. In DNA form, the CDR3 reads TGCGCCAGCAGCCAAGGGAGAGTGAGCGGGAGGGCCGGAGAGACCCAGTACTTC. This encodes CASSQGRVSGRAGETQYF.

This chain links TRBV7-9 with TRBJ1-1, with TRBD1 matching over 7 bases. The CDR3 has 17 residues. V shed 5 bases, J shed 4 bases, and the junction held 16 bases outside the gene matches. Germline V gene lookup returns CDR1 SEHNR and CDR2 FQNEAQ (reference sequence). The CDR3 spells CASSREVLQGRSTEAFF. For the CDR3, the DNA is TGTGCCAGCAGCAGGGAGGTGTTACAGGGGCGGAGCACTGAAGCTTTCTTT.

The gene calls are TRBV9 and TRBJ2-7; tentatively, D is TRBD2 (6 bases). V dropped 0 bases and J dropped 4 bases, with 11 bases sitting between them. The CDR3 consists of 14 residues. Germline V gene lookup returns CDR1 SGDLS and CDR2 YYNGEE. CDR3 residues: CASSVGAGRYEQYF. The CDR3 coding sequence is TGTGCCAGCAGCGTAGGGGCGGGGAGGTACGAGCAGTACTTC.

The rearrangement joins TRBV19 to TRBJ2-2; no clear D. The CDR3 consists of 12 residues. With 7 bases removed from V and 4 bases from J, the gap between germline ends came to 7 bases. The germline V gene encodes CDR1 LNHDA and CDR2 SQIVND (reference sequence). The CDR3 spells CASTLRTGELFF. CDR3 in DNA: TGTGCCAGTACTCTTCGCACCGGGGAGCTGTTTTTT.

The rearrangement links TRBV2 to TRBJ2-7; TRBD1 matches at 7 bases. Unmatched junction bases numbered 7, after V lost 6 bases and J lost 2 bases. From germline, CDR1 is SNHLY and CDR2 FYNNEI. This CDR3 spans 14 amino acids. In DNA form, the CDR3 reads TGTGCCAGCAGGAAGGACAGGTCCGCCTACGAGCAGTACTTC. Protein: CASRKDRSAYEQYF.

This rearrangement joins TRBV5-1 to TRBJ1-2, with a weak D call TRBD1 (5 bases). The germline CDR1 and CDR2 sequences are SGHRS and YFSETQ. The germline V and J ends were trimmed by 2 bases and 3 bases, with 11 bases remaining between them. CDR3 length equals 14 residues. CDR3 nucleotides: TGCGCCAGCAGCTTAGGAGGGGAGGACTATGGCTACACCTTC. This translates into CASSLGGEDYGYTF.

This chain joins TRBV6-1 and TRBJ2-7; D remains unclear. Germline V CDR1 and CDR2: MNHNS, SASEGT. This CDR3 is built from 14 residues. Trimming removed 5 bases at V and 0 bases at J, with 11 bases between. The DNA for the CDR3 is TGTGCCAGCAGTAAGGCGGTTCTCTCCTACGAGCAGTACTTC. Encoded protein: CASSKAVLSYEQYF.

The chain carries TRBV7-2 and TRBJ2-6, with D perhaps matching TRBD1 (6 bases). V gave up 5 bases and J gave up 0 bases, with 11 bases separating them. CDR1 is SGHTA, CDR2 FQGNSA, per germline. This CDR3 comprises 16 residues. CDR3 loop: CASSLDRISGANVLTF. As DNA, the CDR3 is TGTGCCAGCAGCCTAGACAGGATCTCTGGGGCCAACGTCCTGACTTTC.

The rearrangement links TRBV6-4 to TRBJ1-5; D uncertain. V was shortened by 5 bases and J by 7 bases, with 21 bases between the two germline ends. Germline lookup yields CDR1 MRHNA and CDR2 SNTAGT. The CDR3 sequence is 16 residues long. CDR3 region: CASSTPVGRGYQPQHF. In nucleotides, the CDR3 is TGTGCCAGCAGTACCCCCGTAGGGCGCGGGTACCAGCCCCAGCATTTT.

The rearrangement links TRBV7-8 to TRBJ2-7, with 11 bases aligning to TRBD2. Trimming at V came to 1 base and at J to 6 bases, leaving 17 bases not matched to a gene. This CDR3 comprises 19 residues. Looked up from germline, CDR1 is SGHVS and CDR2 is FQNEAQ. CDR3 sequence: CASSLDRAGRLAGGSEQYF. The CDR3 coding sequence is TGTGCCAGCAGCTTAGATCGGGCCGGTCGTTTAGCGGGAGGGAGCGAGCAGTACTTC.